This entry features one TCR beta chain sequence. The time point is: peripheral blood 6 weeks after treatment start. Samples spanned pretreatment and treatment, with 1 to 8 time points per patient. This sample is part of a study of PD-L1 blockade in urothelial cancer. Study information: Males with urothelial cancer arising in the bladder constituted about nine tenths of the roughly 29 patients.

The V and J ends lost 6 bases and 8 bases respectively, with 23 bases between them. The CDR3 consists of 16 residues. Looked up from germline, CDR1 is SEHNR and CDR2 is FQNEAQ (reference sequence). Synthetically made TCR analog templates were put into each PCR as spikes. Repertoires were generated with immunoSEQ multiplex PCR, while TCRdb's copy carries only in-frame clones and drops some. The data show 35,000 to 45,000 clones, with 80% to 90% seen just once and 2.6% held by the top ten. This chain uses TRBV7-9 with TRBJ2-1, with D possibly TRBD1 on 5 matching bases. The material sequenced was PBMCs, taken around atezolizumab (anti-PD-L1) treatment. This TCR derives from a man between 70 and 80 years old with urothelial cancer. The CDR3 nucleotides are TGTGCCAGCAGACAAGGGGTGGGAAGCCTCTGGGATGAGCAGTTCTTC. As protein: CASRQGVGSLWDEQFF.